This T cell receptor beta chain emerged from a study of cytomegalovirus exposure and HLA in healthy donors. Germline V lookup: CDR1 MGHRA, CDR2 YSYEKL. After removal of 0 bases from V and 5 bases from J, the junction contained 6 bases not matched to a gene. The CDR3 loop spans 15 amino acids. 13 Jbeta primers and 60 Vbeta primers were used for the PCR. Measured with immunoSEQ multiplex PCR; TCRdb has only the in-frame clones, and not every one. The sample yields about 160,000 clones, more than 65% seen once. Sequenced material: PBMCs. The rearrangement links TRBV4-1 to TRBJ2-7; 8 bases line up with TRBD1. This TCR was sampled from a man between 50 and 59 years old in good health and CMV-seropositive. In DNA form, the CDR3 reads TGCGCCAGCAGCCAAGACTGGACAGGGAGAAACGAGCAGTACTTC. It specifies CASSQDWTGRNEQYF.